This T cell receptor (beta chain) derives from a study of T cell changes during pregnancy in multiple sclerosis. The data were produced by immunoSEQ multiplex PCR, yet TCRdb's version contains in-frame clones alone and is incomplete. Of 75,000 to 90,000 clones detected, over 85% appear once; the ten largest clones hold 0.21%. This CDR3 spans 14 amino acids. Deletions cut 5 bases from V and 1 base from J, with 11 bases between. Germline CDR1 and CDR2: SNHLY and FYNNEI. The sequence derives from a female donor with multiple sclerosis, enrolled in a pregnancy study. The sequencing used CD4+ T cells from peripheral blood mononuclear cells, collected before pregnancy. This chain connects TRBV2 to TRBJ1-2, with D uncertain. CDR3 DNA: TGTGCCAGCAGTTGGAGGCCGGATAACTATGGCTACACCTTC. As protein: CASSWRPDNYGYTF.